A single sample gave rise to the 26 T cell receptor beta chains below, sequenced in a study of cytomegalovirus exposure and HLA in healthy donors. PCR was performed using 60 Vbeta and 13 Jbeta primers. Sequencing was performed with immunoSEQ multiplex PCR; in TCRdb, only in-frame clones are kept and a portion is missing. The sample has 110,000 to 150,000 clones; the top ten hold roughly 3%. The sequenced material came from PBMCs. Source of these receptors: a man aged 35 to 55 in good health and CMV-seronegative.

This sequence joins TRBV9 and TRBJ1-5; 7 bases line up with TRBD1. The CDR3 is made up of 14 amino acids. Germline loops: CDR1 SGDLS, CDR2 YYNGEE. The V and J ends lost 0 bases and 4 bases, in that order; junction bases with no gene match: 1. CDR3 protein: CASSVGDRNQPQHF. The CDR3 region has the DNA TGTGCCAGCAGCGTAGGGGACAGAAATCAGCCCCAGCATTTT.

The chain employs TRBV5-1 and TRBJ2-1; 8 positions match TRBD2. Per germline, CDR1 SGHRS and CDR2 YFSETQ. V lost 10 bases, J lost 0 bases, and 3 bases stayed unmatched. The length of the CDR3 is 13 residues. CDR3 nucleotides: TGCGCCTCGGGGGGGGGCTCCTACAATGAGCAGTTCTTC. This codes for CASGGGSYNEQFF.

The gene calls are TRBV2 and TRBJ2-7; 7 nucleotides match TRBD1. CDR3 length: 13 amino acids. Germline CDR1 reads SNHLY; CDR2 reads FYNNEI. Trimming cost V 6 bases and J 2 bases; bases outside gene matches: 4. The DNA for the CDR3 is TGTGCCAGCAGATCCGACAGGGCCTACGAGCAGTACTTC. It translates to CASRSDRAYEQYF.

A note on this clone: The junction does not match germline at one end; this may be a read error. CDR3 in DNA: TGTGCCAGCAGTTTAGGATGGTCAGGAAATCAGCCCCAGCATTTT. Its protein is CASSLGWSGNQPQHF. The genes are TRBV7-2 and TRBJ1-5; D is ambiguous. CDR3 size: 15 residues. Germline-derived CDR1 and CDR2 are SGHTA and FQGNSA.

The J gene is TRBJ2-2, the V gene TRBV5-1, with 14 positions matching TRBD2. The V gene end was trimmed by 3 bases and the J gene end by 5 bases; junction bases not matched to a gene: 3. Germline V CDR1 and CDR2: SGHRS, YFSETQ. The CDR3 spans 16 residues. The CDR3 sequence is CASSSGLAGVTGELFF. CDR3 bases: TGCGCCAGCAGCTCGGGACTAGCGGGGGTGACCGGGGAGCTGTTTTTT.

This chain uses TRBV4-2 with TRBJ2-7; 8 bases line up with TRBD1. Looked up from germline, CDR1 is LGHNA and CDR2 is YNFKEQ. With V trimmed by 1 base and J by 2 bases, 4 bases remained unmatched. CDR3 length: 15 amino acids. The CDR3 protein is CASSQADRDPYEQYF. CDR3 nucleotide sequence: TGTGCCAGCAGCCAAGCGGACAGGGATCCCTACGAGCAGTACTTC.

The chain couples TRBV19 to TRBJ1-2, with D maybe TRBD1 (6 bases). Germline CDR1 is LNHDA and CDR2 is SQIVND (reference sequence). The CDR3 has 13 amino acids. Trimming removed 5 bases from V and 2 bases from J, with 9 bases in between. The CDR3 is CASSDTGNYGYTF. The DNA for the CDR3 is TGTGCCAGTAGTGATACAGGGAACTATGGCTACACCTTC. The full variable domain, in which reference TRBV19 and TRBJ1-2 provide the parts outside the CDR3, is DGGITQSPKYLFRKEGQNVTLSCEQNLNHDAMYWYRQDPGQGLRLIYYSQIVNDFQKGDIAEGYSVSREKKESFPLTVTSAQKNPTAFYLCASSDTGNYGYTFGSGTRLTVV.

The chain has TRBV2 and TRBJ2-3; D ambiguous. Looked up from germline, CDR1 is SNHLY and CDR2 is FYNNEI. V shed 7 bases and J shed 1 base, with 9 bases lying between them. The CDR3 runs to 13 residues. CDR3 DNA: TGTGCCAGCACCGGAGACGGCACAGATACGCAGTATTTT. This codes for CASTGDGTDTQYF.

Written as DNA, the CDR3 is TGTGCCATCACACCGACAGGGGCTAGCACAGATACGCAGTATTTT. It translates to CAITPTGASTDTQYF. J is TRBJ2-3 and V is TRBV10-3, with 8 bases identical to TRBD1. The CDR3 runs 15 residues. CDR1 is ENHRY, CDR2 SYGVKD, per germline. Germline trimming cut 7 bases from V and 0 bases from J; bases unmatched to any gene: 6.

As regards this clone: Within the sample, other DNA sequences also encode this same CDR3. The rearrangement joins TRBV19 to TRBJ1-1, with 9 bases aligning to TRBD1. The CDR3 extends over 13 amino acids. Germline CDR1 and CDR2: LNHDA and SQIVND (reference sequence). With 7 bases clipped from V and 4 bases from J, the junction kept 4 bases outside the gene matches. The CDR3 region has the DNA TGTGCCAGTACTTTGGGACAGGGCACTGAAGCTTTCTTT. This encodes CASTLGQGTEAFF.

The chain joins TRBV6-5 to TRBJ1-2; D perhaps matches TRBD1 (5 bases). Trimming shortened V by 8 bases and J by 4 bases, and 14 bases separated the two germline ends. CDR1 and CDR2 from the germline V gene are MNHEY and SVGAGI. This CDR3 region has 13 residues. The CDR3 sequence is CASCQQASYGYTF. CDR3 coding DNA: TGTGCCAGCTGTCAACAGGCGAGCTATGGCTACACCTTC.

The CDR3 loop is CASSPLGVGTGELFF. The CDR3 DNA reads TGTGCCAGCTCACCACTGGGAGTTGGCACCGGGGAGCTGTTTTTT. The chain joins TRBV18 to TRBJ2-2, with a weak D call TRBD2 (5 bases). This CDR3 is built from 15 residues. In germline, CDR1 is KGHSH, CDR2 LQKENI. Trimming left V 1 base short and J 4 bases short, with 10 bases between.

The rearrangement links TRBV7-3 to TRBJ2-7, with 7 bases that match TRBD1. This CDR3 has 15 amino acids. CDR1 and CDR2 from the germline V gene are SGHTA and FQGTGA. Losses at the gene ends were 5 bases for V and 0 bases for J; bases not matched to a gene: 7. The CDR3 DNA is TGTGCCAGCAGCCTGGACAGGACCCACTCCTACGAGCAGTACTTC. It codes for CASSLDRTHSYEQYF.

Here the CDR3 DNA reads TGTGCCAGCAGCGTCTCCGGGACTAGCGGGCCCCCCACAGATACGCAGTATTTT. Protein sequence: CASSVSGTSGPPTDTQYF. This chain joins TRBV9 and TRBJ2-3, with 12 bases fitting TRBD2. V lost 2 bases to trimming and J lost 2 bases; unmatched junction nucleotides: 9. This CDR3 has 18 residues. Germline V gives CDR1 SGDLS, CDR2 YYNGEE.

The chain employs TRBV5-1 and TRBJ2-5, with a tentative D call TRBD2 (5 bases). Trimming took off 2 bases at V and 1 base at J, with 9 bases between the two ends. The germline gives CDR1 SGHRS, CDR2 YFSETQ. The CDR3 contains 14 residues. In DNA form, the CDR3 reads TGCGCCAGCAGCTTAAGACTAACCCAAGAGACCCAGTACTTC. Protein sequence: CASSLRLTQETQYF.

The chain combines TRBV4-3 with TRBJ1-5, with 9 bases aligning to TRBD1. The junction had 7 bases not matched to a gene; V was cut back by 0 bases and J by 1 base. The CDR3 extends over 18 amino acids. The germline CDR1 and CDR2 sequences are LGHNA and YSLEER. Here the CDR3 DNA reads TGCGCCAGCAGCCAAGATTTAAGCGGGACAGGGAGCAATCAGCCCCAGCATTTT. It specifies CASSQDLSGTGSNQPQHF.

The chain uses TRBV28 and TRBJ1-2; 8 bases fit TRBD1. Losses at the gene ends were 6 bases for V and 8 bases for J; bases not matched to a gene: 8. This CDR3 contains 13 residues. The germline CDR1 and CDR2 sequences are MDHEN and SYDVKM. Written as DNA, the CDR3 is TGTGCCAGCAGCCCCGGACAGGGAGGCGGCTACACCTTC. It codes for CASSPGQGGGYTF.

V usage is TRBV6-4 and J usage is TRBJ2-2; D call uncertain. There are 14 residues in the CDR3. Germline CDR1 and CDR2: MRHNA and SNTAGT. The CDR3 is CATKRVASTGELFF. For the CDR3, the DNA is TGTGCGACAAAAAGAGTGGCTTCCACCGGGGAGCTGTTTTTT.

The gene calls are TRBV2 and TRBJ2-1; 8 nucleotides agree with TRBD1. Germline trimming cut 3 bases from V and 3 bases from J; bases unmatched to any gene: 4. The length of the CDR3 is 15 residues. In germline, CDR1 is SNHLY, CDR2 FYNNEI. The DNA of the CDR3 is TGTGCCAGCAGTGAGACAGGGGTGGGCTACAATGAGCAGTTCTTC. This codes for CASSETGVGYNEQFF. The full variable domain, completed using reference TRBV2 and TRBJ2-1, is EPEVTQTPSHQVTQMGQEVILRCVPISNHLYFYWYRQILGQKVEFLVSFYNNEISEKSEIFDDQFSVERPDGSNFTLKIRSTKLEDSAMYFCASSETGVGYNEQFFGPGTRLTVL.

This chain joins TRBV16 and TRBJ1-1; perhaps TRBD1 as D (6 bases). The CDR3 spans 13 residues. Germline CDR1 KGHSY, CDR2 FQNENV. V dropped 4 bases and J dropped 6 bases, with 12 bases sitting between them. The CDR3 reads CASSRRGSAEAFF. The CDR3 region has the DNA TGTGCCAGCAGCCGTAGGGGGAGCGCTGAAGCTTTCTTT.

The chain couples TRBV7-3 to TRBJ1-1; weak D call: TRBD1 (6 bases). The CDR3 consists of 13 residues. Germline V gene sequence: CDR1 SGHTA, CDR2 FQGTGA. V gave up 4 bases and J gave up 2 bases, with 8 bases separating them. The CDR3 spells CASSSQGNTEAFF. CDR3 nucleotides: TGTGCCAGCAGCTCACAGGGTAACACTGAAGCTTTCTTT.

The chain joins TRBV4-1 to TRBJ1-3; D is unclear. V was clipped by 1 base and J by 6 bases, with 13 bases between them. This CDR3 is built from 15 residues. CDR1 is MGHRA, CDR2 YSYEKL, per germline. CDR3 sequence reads: CASSQVHSWPNTIYF. In DNA, the CDR3 is TGCGCCAGCAGCCAAGTTCACAGCTGGCCAAACACCATATATTTT.

The chain joins TRBV28 to TRBJ1-1; 11 bases are shared with TRBD1. The CDR3 spans 13 residues. J was trimmed by 7 bases and V by 5 bases; bases with no gene match: 3. CDR1 is MDHEN and CDR2 is SYDVKM in the germline V gene. In DNA form, the CDR3 reads TGTGCCAGCAGTCCGGGACAGGGGGTTGAAGCTTTCTTT. Translation gives CASSPGQGVEAFF. Full variable domain (remainder filled in from reference TRBV28 and TRBJ1-1): DVKVTQSSRYLVKRTGEKVFLECVQDMDHENMFWYRQDPGLGLRLIYFSYDVKMKEKGDIPEGYSVSREKKERFSLILESASTNQTSMYLCASSPGQGVEAFFGQGTRLTVV.

The rearrangement joins TRBV7-6 to TRBJ2-5, with 13 bases aligning to TRBD2. V gave up 5 bases and J gave up 4 bases; unmatched junction bases: 7. The CDR3 is 16 amino acids. Germline-derived CDR1 and CDR2 are SGHVS and FNYEAQ. The CDR3 nucleotides read TGTGCCAGCAGCAAACTAGCGGGGGGGCCCGGAGAGACCCAGTACTTC. This sequence encodes CASSKLAGGPGETQYF.

The rearrangement joins TRBV29-1 to TRBJ2-2, with D tentatively TRBD2 (7 bases). The CDR3 runs 12 residues. V lost 7 bases, J lost 6 bases, and 12 bases lay in between. In germline, CDR1 is SQVTM, CDR2 ANQGSEA. The CDR3, as DNA: TGCAGCGGAAAGGGGGGGGCCGGGGAGCTGTTTTTT. Translating it yields CSGKGGAGELFF.

CDR3 sequence (DNA): TGCGCCAGCAGCTCGGGACAGCCCAATCAGCCCCAGCATTTT. Protein: CASSSGQPNQPQHF. The J gene is TRBJ1-5, the V gene TRBV5-1, with TRBD1 identical over 7 bases. Germline CDR1 and CDR2: SGHRS and YFSETQ. This CDR3 comprises 14 residues. V shed 3 bases, J shed 3 bases, and the junction held 3 bases outside the gene matches.